This T cell receptor beta chain was recovered during a study of naive and memory T cell subsets. Study observations and caveats: Over 95% of naive TCR sequences appeared only once after error correction, unlike memory subsets.

The V gene's germline CDR1 is SGDLS and CDR2 YYNGEE. V was clipped by 4 bases and J by 10 bases, with 15 bases between them. The CDR3 covers 14 residues. In this sample, this clonotype turned up a few times. Its antigen is undetermined. An equimolar mix of two oligonucleotides served as the beta constant-region primer for TRBC1 and TRBC2. A 12-nucleotide UMI and the SP2 primer were added to the cDNA 3' end by oligonucleotide ligation. From the UMI-ligation and nested PCR reads, TCRdb called clonotypes with MiXCR, one entry per CDR3 protein. The sample carries about 80,000 distinct CDR3 sequences, around 13% recorded once. From the second PCR step, alpha and beta chains were amplified apart. After CD4 positive bead selection, the CD4-negative fraction gave CD8 T cells.

The rearrangement links TRBV9 to TRBJ1-6; TRBD1 might be the D (5 bases). The sequenced sample consisted of central memory CD4+ T cells from blood. This TCR came from a human donor in good health. CDR3 coding DNA: TGTGCCAGCAGCCCCATGGAGGGGCAATCACCCCTCCACTTT. Translating gives CASSPMEGQSPLHF.